In this sample, the clone carrying this TCR beta chain turned up a few times. Its matching antigen is unknown. CDR3 length: 14 residues. CDR1 and CDR2 from the germline V gene are LNHNV and YYDKDF (reference sequence). Trimming removed 8 bases from V and 8 bases from J, with 21 bases in between. This sample was included in a study of cytomegalovirus exposure and HLA in healthy donors. The PCR ran on 60 Vbeta and 13 Jbeta primers. Only in-frame clones appear in the TCRdb table, and some are missing; sequencing was by immunoSEQ multiplex PCR. The data show 180,000 or so clones, roughly 8.7% seen once. General study points: Reported findings show TCR beta sequences accurately forecast HLA-A and HLA-B alleles in most subjects.

The receptor comes from a woman younger than 45 in good health and CMV-seropositive. Specimen: PBMCs. The chain combines TRBV15 with TRBJ1-1; D gene unclear. The CDR3: CATQVEINPGEAFF. CDR3 coding DNA: TGTGCCACCCAAGTTGAAATCAACCCGGGGGAAGCTTTCTTT.